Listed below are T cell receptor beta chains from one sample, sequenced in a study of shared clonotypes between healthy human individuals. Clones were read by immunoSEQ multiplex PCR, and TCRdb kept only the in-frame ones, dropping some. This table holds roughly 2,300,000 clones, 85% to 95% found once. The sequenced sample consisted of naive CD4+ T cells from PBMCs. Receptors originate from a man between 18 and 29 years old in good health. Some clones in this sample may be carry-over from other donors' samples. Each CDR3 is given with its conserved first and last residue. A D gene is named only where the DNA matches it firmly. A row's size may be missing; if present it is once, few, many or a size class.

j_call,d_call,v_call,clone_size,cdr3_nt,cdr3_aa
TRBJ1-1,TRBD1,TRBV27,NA,TGTGCCAGCAGTACCCGCACAGGGGGCGCGGGCACTGAAGCTTTCTTT,CASSTRTGGAGTEAFF
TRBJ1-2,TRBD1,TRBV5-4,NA,TGTGCCAGCAGCCGAGACAGGGTAGAAGGCTACACCTTC,CASSRDRVEGYTF
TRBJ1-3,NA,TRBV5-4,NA,TGTGCCAGCAGCTTGGCAGGCAGGCACTCTGGAAACACCATATATTTT,CASSLAGRHSGNTIYF
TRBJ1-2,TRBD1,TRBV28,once,TGTGCCAGCAGTGCCCCAAGTAGCGGACAGGACTCCAACTATGGCTACACCTTC,CASSAPSSGQDSNYGYTF
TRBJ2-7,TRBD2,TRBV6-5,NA,TGTGCCAGCAGATTCCGCAGGGAGGGCGAGCAGTACTTC,CASRFRREGEQYF
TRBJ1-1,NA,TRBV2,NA,TGTGCCAGCAGTGAAGCAGGGTGGTCAGAAGCTTTCTTT,CASSEAGWSEAFF
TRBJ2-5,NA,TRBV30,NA,TGTGCCTGGGGGCAGGGGGAGACCCAGTACTTC,CAWGQGETQYF
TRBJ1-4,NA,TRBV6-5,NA,TGTGCCAGCAGTTACTCCACAGGGAATAATGAAAAACTGTTTTTT,CASSYSTGNNEKLFF
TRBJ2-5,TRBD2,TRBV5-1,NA,TGCGCCAGCAGCCCACTAACTAGCGGGAGGGCCATAGAGACCCAGTACTTC,CASSPLTSGRAIETQYF
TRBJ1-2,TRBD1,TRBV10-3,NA,TGTGCCATCAGTCCCAACCCCCAGGGGGACTATGGCTACACCTTC,CAISPNPQGDYGYTF
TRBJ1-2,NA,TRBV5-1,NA,TGCGCCAGTTCTCAGACAGGATCTAACTATGGCTACACCTTC,CASSQTGSNYGYTF
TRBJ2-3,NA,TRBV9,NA,TGTGCCAGCAGCGTAGTCGGGACGGATACGCAGTATTTT,CASSVVGTDTQYF
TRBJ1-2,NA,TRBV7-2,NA,TGTGCCAGCAGCTTAGTCCCGGGAGCGAACTATGGCTACACCTTC,CASSLVPGANYGYTF
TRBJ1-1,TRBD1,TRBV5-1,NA,TGCGCCAGCAACCTCTCTCCAGAGGGGGCGGGAACTGAAGCTTTCTTT,CASNLSPEGAGTEAFF
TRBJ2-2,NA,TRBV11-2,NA,TGTGCCAGCAGGGGTGTGAGGCCTCCTTTGAACACCGGGGAGCTGTTTTTT,CASRGVRPPLNTGELFF
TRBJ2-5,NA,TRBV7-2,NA,TGTGCCAGCGGCAAAGGGGGGGAGACCCAGTACTTC,CASGKGGETQYF
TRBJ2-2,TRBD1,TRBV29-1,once,TGCAGCGTTTCCGGGACAGGTGTTCACGGGGAGCTGTTTTTT,CSVSGTGVHGELFF
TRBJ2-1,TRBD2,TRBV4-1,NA,TGCGCCAGCAGCCAAGATAGGGTGGCGGGAGGAGGCGATGAGCAGTTCTTC,CASSQDRVAGGGDEQFF
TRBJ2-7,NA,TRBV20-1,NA,TGCAGTGCCTCCTACTCGGAGCAGTACTTC,CSASYSEQYF
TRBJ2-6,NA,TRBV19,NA,TGTGCCAGTAGTATAGATGGTGGGGCCAACGTCCTGACTTTC,CASSIDGGANVLTF
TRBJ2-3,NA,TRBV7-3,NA,TGTGCCAGCAGCTTGGCAAGGACACCAGATACGCAGTATTTT,CASSLARTPDTQYF
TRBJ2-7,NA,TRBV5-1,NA,TGCGCCAGCACCCCCTGGGGAGATACCTACGAGCAGTACTTC,CASTPWGDTYEQYF
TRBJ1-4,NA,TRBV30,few,TGTGCCTGGAGTGGTAGGGAAAAACTGTTTTTT,CAWSGREKLFF
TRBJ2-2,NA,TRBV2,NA,TGTGCCAGCAGTGGTAAAGCCTACACCGGGGAGCTGTTTTTT,CASSGKAYTGELFF
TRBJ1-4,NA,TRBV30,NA,TGTGCCTGGAGTGAACTCCGCAGACTGTTTTTT,CAWSELRRLFF
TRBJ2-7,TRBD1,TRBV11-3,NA,TGTGCCAGCAGCTCGGACAGGGGTCCCCCCTACGAGCAGTACTTC,CASSSDRGPPYEQYF
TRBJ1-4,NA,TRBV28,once,TGTGCCAGCAGTTCTTTCGGGGGCCCTAATGAAAAACTGTTTTTT,CASSSFGGPNEKLFF
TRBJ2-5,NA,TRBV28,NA,TGTGCCAGTCAAGGGGGGGAGACCCAGTACTTC,CASQGGETQYF
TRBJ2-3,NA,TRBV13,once,TGTGCCAGCAGCTCAGGCCTCAGCCTTCCTAGCACAGATACGCAGTATTTT,CASSSGLSLPSTDTQYF
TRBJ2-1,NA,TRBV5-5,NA,TGTGCCAGCATCCCCGGGTGGCGGGACTTCCCCAATGAGCAGTTCTTC,CASIPGWRDFPNEQFF
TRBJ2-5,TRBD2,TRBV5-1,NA,TGCGCCAGCAGCTTGGGGTCCGGACTAGCGTTATTTGAGACCCAGTACTTC,CASSLGSGLALFETQYF
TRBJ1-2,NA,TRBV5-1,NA,TGCGCCAGCAGCAACGACCCGGTGGGCGGCCTCTATGGCTACACCTTC,CASSNDPVGGLYGYTF
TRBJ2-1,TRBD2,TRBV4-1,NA,TGCGCCAGCAGCCTTCAATGGACTAGCGGGGAGCAGTTCTTC,CASSLQWTSGEQFF
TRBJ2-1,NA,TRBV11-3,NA,TGTGCCAGCAGCTTAGATCATGGCGGAGGCTCCTACAATGAGCAGTTCTTC,CASSLDHGGGSYNEQFF
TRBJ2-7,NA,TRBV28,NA,TGTGCCAGCAGTTACCTTTCCGGGCTCCCTGAGCAGTACTTC,CASSYLSGLPEQYF
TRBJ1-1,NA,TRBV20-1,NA,TGCAGTGCGCAGGACGATACTGAAGCTTTCTTT,CSAQDDTEAFF
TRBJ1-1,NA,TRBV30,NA,TGTGCCTGGGCCAGGGAGAACACTGAAGCTTTCTTT,CAWARENTEAFF
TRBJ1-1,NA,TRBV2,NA,TGTGCCAGCACCCCCATGTCCGGCTGGGGAGCTTTCTTT,CASTPMSGWGAFF
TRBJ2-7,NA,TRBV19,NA,TGTGCCAGTAGTACCCCATACGAGCAGTACTTC,CASSTPYEQYF
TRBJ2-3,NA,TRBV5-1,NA,TGCGCCAGCAGCTTGGCACGCTTCTCTAGCACAGATACGCAGTATTTT,CASSLARFSSTDTQYF
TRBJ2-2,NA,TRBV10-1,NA,TGCGCCAGCAGTGAGTTCAGGGGAATCGGGGAGCTGTTTTTT,CASSEFRGIGELFF
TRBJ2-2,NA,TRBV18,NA,TGTGCCAGCTCGTACCAACGGACGGGGGACACCGGGGAGCTGTTTTTT,CASSYQRTGDTGELFF
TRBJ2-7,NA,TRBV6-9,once,TGTGCCAGCATTTGGGGCCCCGCATTGGGGGAGCAGTACTTC,CASIWGPALGEQYF
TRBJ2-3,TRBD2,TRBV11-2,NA,TGTGCCAGCAGCCTATTGCGGGAGGGCCGGGGTACGCAGTATTTT,CASSLLREGRGTQYF
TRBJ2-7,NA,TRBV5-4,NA,TGTGCCAGCAGCTTGGTCCCAGGGGGACTAGTGGCCTACGAGCAGTACTTC,CASSLVPGGLVAYEQYF
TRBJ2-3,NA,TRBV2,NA,TGTGCCAGCAGGAGCGGAGGGCTCACAGATACGCAGTATTTT,CASRSGGLTDTQYF
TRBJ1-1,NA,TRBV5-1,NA,TGCGCCAGCAGCGCCGAAGGGGTCATGAACACTGAAGCTTTCTTT,CASSAEGVMNTEAFF
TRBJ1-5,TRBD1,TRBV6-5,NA,TGTGCCAGCAGCCGACAGGGCTATCAGCCCCAGCATTTT,CASSRQGYQPQHF
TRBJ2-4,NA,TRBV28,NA,TGTGCCAGCAGTAGAAGCGGGGCCAAAAACATTCAGTACTTC,CASSRSGAKNIQYF
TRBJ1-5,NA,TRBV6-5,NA,TGTGCCAGCAGGGGTTACGGGGAGGGCCAGCCCCAGCATTTT,CASRGYGEGQPQHF
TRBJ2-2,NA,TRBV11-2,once,TGTGCCAGCAGCTTAGTTCTGATGGCTGGGGAGCTGTTTTTT,CASSLVLMAGELFF
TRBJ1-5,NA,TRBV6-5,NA,TGTGCCAGCAGTTCGCCGGGCCGTGCGACCCAGCATTTT,CASSSPGRATQHF
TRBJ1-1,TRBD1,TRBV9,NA,TGTGCCAGCAGCGCGGGACAGAATGCTGAAGCTTTCTTT,CASSAGQNAEAFF